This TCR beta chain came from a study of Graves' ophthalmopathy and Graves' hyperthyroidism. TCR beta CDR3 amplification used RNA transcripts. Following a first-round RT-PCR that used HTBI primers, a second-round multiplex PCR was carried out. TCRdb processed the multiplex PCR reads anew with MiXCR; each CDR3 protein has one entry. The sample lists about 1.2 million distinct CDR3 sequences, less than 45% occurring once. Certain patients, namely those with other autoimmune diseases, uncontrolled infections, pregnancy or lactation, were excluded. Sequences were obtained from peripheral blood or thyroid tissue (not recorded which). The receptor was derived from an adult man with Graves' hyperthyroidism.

CDR3 residues: CSARRGPLGGYTF. CDR3 coding DNA: TGCAGTGCTAGAAGGGGACCGCTCGGCGGCTACACCTTC. The chain carries TRBV20-1 and TRBJ1-2; D might be TRBD1 (5 bases). CDR1 and CDR2 (germline): DFQATT, SNEGSKA (reference sequence). Trimming removed 2 bases at V and 8 bases at J, with 15 bases between. This CDR3 comprises 13 residues.